What follows are 21 T cell receptor beta chains derived from one specimen sequenced in a study of cytomegalovirus exposure and HLA in healthy donors. Amplification used 60 Vbeta primers and 13 Jbeta primers. Only in-frame clones appear in the TCRdb table, and some are missing; sequencing was by immunoSEQ multiplex PCR. Seen here are some 190,000 clones, about nine tenths observed once, and the top ten hold around 0.99%. The sequencing sample was made of PBMCs. Every receptor here comes from a boy aged 2-15 years in good health and CMV-seronegative.

The rearrangement links TRBV5-6 to TRBJ1-2, with D hard to call. V was trimmed by 2 bases and J by 0 bases, leaving 11 bases between them. The CDR3 is made up of 15 amino acids. Germline CDR1 SGHDT, CDR2 YYEEEE. Here the CDR3 reads CASSFLQETNYGYTF. CDR3 nucleotide sequence: TGTGCCAGCAGCTTTTTGCAGGAAACTAACTATGGCTACACCTTC.

The count of this clone is one. The chain uses TRBV12-5 and TRBJ2-2; a possible D gene is TRBD1 (5 bases). Germline CDR1 reads LGHNT; CDR2 reads FRNRAP. The CDR3 is 15 residues long. V lost 8 bases and J lost 2, with 15 bases in between. CDR3 nucleotide sequence: TGTGCTAGTTCTGTGGCAGGGCCAAACACCGGGGAGCTGTTTTTT. Its protein product is CASSVAGPNTGELFF.

This chain connects TRBV27 to TRBJ2-7; possible D gene TRBD1, 5 bases. This CDR3 region has 15 residues. CDR1 MNHEY and CDR2 SMNVEV come from the germline V gene (reference sequence). The V end lost 3 bases, the J end lost 2 bases, and 14 bases lay between the germline ends. The CDR3 nucleotides read TGTGCCAGCAGTTTGTACCCCGACAGAACCTACGAGCAGTACTTC. Amino acid sequence: CASSLYPDRTYEQYF.

The rearrangement uses TRBV6-1 and TRBJ1-1, with D possibly matching TRBD1 (6 bases). CDR1 is MNHNS, CDR2 SASEGT, per germline. CDR3 length: 13 residues. V gave up 7 bases and J gave up 4 bases, with 13 bases separating them. The CDR3 reads CASTPTGITEAFF. CDR3 sequence (DNA): TGTGCCAGCACCCCCACAGGGATCACTGAAGCTTTCTTT.

This chain joins TRBV28 and TRBJ1-1, with 8 nucleotides matching TRBD1. CDR1 and CDR2 from the germline V gene are MDHEN and SYDVKM. J lost 1 base, V lost 5 bases, and 9 bases had no gene match. This CDR3 has 16 residues. The CDR3 sequence: CASSISDRGANTEAFF. DNA of the CDR3: TGTGCCAGCAGTATCTCAGACAGGGGCGCGAACACTGAAGCTTTCTTT.

This chain links TRBV6-1 with TRBJ2-5; D might be TRBD2 (5 bases). Gene TRBJ2-7 matches the end of the DNA better, so the J call may be wrong. Looked up from germline, CDR1 is MNHNS and CDR2 is SASEGT. This CDR3 spans 12 amino acids. The CDR3 sequence is CASSLAEYEQYF. The CDR3 bases are TGTGCCAGCAGCCTAGCCGAGTACGAGCAGTACTTC.

The genes are TRBV6-1 and TRBJ1-5; 9 nucleotides line up with TRBD1. The germline gives CDR1 MNHNS, CDR2 SASEGT. V shed 6 bases, J shed 4 bases, and the junction held 4 bases outside the gene matches. The CDR3 is 14 amino acids. Here the CDR3 reads CASRGQGRNQPQHF. DNA for the CDR3: TGTGCCAGCAGAGGACAGGGGCGAAATCAGCCCCAGCATTTT.

The chain couples TRBV2 to TRBJ2-7; 8 bases map to TRBD1. V trimming: 4 bases; J trimming: 5 bases; junction bases outside the gene matches: 7. The CDR3 has 14 residues. Germline V lookup: CDR1 SNHLY, CDR2 FYNNEI. DNA of the CDR3: TGTGCCAGCAGTGCCGGACAGGGAAGCCACGAGCAGTACTTC. This sequence encodes CASSAGQGSHEQYF.

J is TRBJ2-2 and V is TRBV6-5; 10 bases line up with TRBD2. The J segment lost 7 bases and the V segment lost 2 bases, leaving 7 bases of the junction unmatched. The CDR3 length is 16 residues. The germline V gene has CDR1 MNHEY and CDR2 SVGAGI. The CDR3 sequence: CASSYDSGRSDGELFF. The CDR3 DNA reads TGTGCCAGCAGTTACGATAGCGGGAGGTCTGACGGGGAGCTGTTTTTT.

This chain links TRBV6-4 with TRBJ2-3; 13 nucleotides agree with TRBD2. This CDR3 is built from 16 residues. Trimming at V came to 4 bases and at J to 4 bases, leaving 5 bases not matched to a gene. Germline lookup yields CDR1 MRHNA and CDR2 SNTAGT. CDR3 in DNA: TGTGCCAGCAGTGGACAAACTAGCGGGGGGGCAGATACGCAGTATTTT. As protein: CASSGQTSGGADTQYF.

The chain recombines TRBV2 with TRBJ2-3; no clear D gene. This CDR3 spans 11 amino acids. The germline V and J ends were trimmed by 7 bases and 5 bases, with 7 bases remaining between them. From germline, CDR1 is SNHLY and CDR2 FYNNEI. The CDR3 coding sequence is TGTGCCAGCACCCCGGGAGATACGCAGTATTTT. Translation: CASTPGDTQYF.

The chain uses TRBV30 and TRBJ2-1, with 8 nucleotides matching TRBD1. Germline V gene data show CDR1 as GTSNPN and CDR2 as SVGIG (reference sequence). The CDR3 length is 16 residues. The V gene end was trimmed by 4 bases and the J gene end by 10 bases; junction bases not matched to a gene: 18. CDR3 residues: CAWMIPGPTGVAEQFF. The CDR3 DNA is TGTGCCTGGATGATTCCGGGACCGACAGGGGTGGCGGAGCAGTTCTTC.

The rearrangement uses TRBV5-1 and TRBJ2-5; 8 positions agree with TRBD2. The J call may be faulty, since TRBJ2-7 better matches the DNA end. The CDR3 runs to 20 residues. Germline values: CDR1 SGHRS, CDR2 YFSETQ. CDR3 amino acids: CASSSRSAGGRSLSSYEQYF. The CDR3 DNA sequence: TGCGCCAGCAGCTCTCGTTCGGCGGGAGGCAGATCCTTATCTTCCTACGAGCAGTACTTC.

The J gene is TRBJ2-2, the V gene TRBV29-1, with 8 bases matching TRBD1. Germline-derived CDR1 and CDR2 are SQVTM and ANQGSEA. The CDR3 has 14 amino acids. The ends lost 0 bases at V and 6 bases at J; junction bases unmatched: 3. The CDR3 reads CSVEERGQAGELFF. CDR3 nucleotides: TGCAGCGTTGAAGAAAGGGGACAGGCCGGGGAGCTGTTTTTT.

V gene TRBV28 combines with J gene TRBJ2-1; 10 bases line up with TRBD2. J gave up 7 bases and V 6 bases, and 9 bases lay outside the gene matches. CDR1 is MDHEN, CDR2 SYDVKM, per germline. The CDR3 totals 15 residues. Written as DNA, the CDR3 is TGTGCCAGCAGCGACAGCGGGAGGGCCCTTAATGAGCAGTTCTTC. It specifies CASSDSGRALNEQFF.

The chain has TRBV7-9 and TRBJ1-5; tentative D call: TRBD1 (5 bases). Germline values: CDR1 SEHNR, CDR2 FQNEAQ (reference sequence). Trimming took 0 bases from V and 9 from J, leaving 12 bases between them. The CDR3 length is 14 residues. The CDR3 region is CASSLAAAQGPQHF. The CDR3 DNA follows: TGTGCCAGCAGCTTAGCAGCAGCCCAGGGGCCCCAGCATTTT. Full variable domain (remainder filled in from reference TRBV7-9 and TRBJ1-5): DTGVSQNPRHKITKRGQNVTFRCDPISEHNRLYWYRQTLGQGPEFLTYFQNEAQLEKSRLLSDRFSAERPKGSFSTLEIQRTEQGDSAMYLCASSLAAAQGPQHFGDGTRLSIL.

This chain joins TRBV2 and TRBJ2-5; maybe TRBD1 (7 bases). The last part of the DNA fits TRBJ2-7 better; the J call may be wrong. CDR3 length: 15 residues. CDR1 and CDR2 (germline): SNHLY, FYNNEI. The CDR3 DNA reads as TGTGCCAGCAGTGAAGACAGGGGAGGTCCCTACGAGCAGTACTTC. The encoded protein is CASSEDRGGPYEQYF.

This chain links TRBV2 with TRBJ2-3, with 15 bases that match TRBD2. This CDR3 spans 18 amino acids. The V gene end was trimmed by 6 bases and the J gene end by 3 bases; junction bases not matched to a gene: 10. Germline V lookup: CDR1 SNHLY, CDR2 FYNNEI. The CDR3 DNA follows: TGTGCCAGCAGGGGCCGGACTAGCGGGAGGGCCAGTACAGATACGCAGTATTTT. Amino acids: CASRGRTSGRASTDTQYF.

The V call is TRBV5-1, the J call TRBJ1-4; 7 nucleotides line up with TRBD1. Germline values: CDR1 SGHRS, CDR2 YFSETQ. There are 15 residues in the CDR3. Losses at the gene ends were 1 base for V and 8 bases for J; bases not matched to a gene: 8. CDR3 coding DNA: TGCGCCAGCAGCTTGATAGACAGGGAGAACGAAAAACTGTTTTTT. Translated: CASSLIDRENEKLFF.

The CDR3 here is CASSQARLAGIYEQFF. The DNA for the CDR3 is TGCGCCAGCAGCCAAGCACGACTAGCGGGAATCTATGAGCAGTTCTTC. The chain uses TRBV4-1 and TRBJ2-1, with 11 bases that match TRBD2. Germline CDR1 and CDR2: MGHRA and YSYEKL. V shed 1 base and J 8 bases; nucleotides not matched to a gene: 7. CDR3 length: 16 residues.

In this sample, this clone turned up a few times. The gene calls are TRBV30 and TRBJ1-5; 7 bases align to TRBD1. The germline V gene encodes CDR1 GTSNPN and CDR2 SVGIG (reference sequence). The CDR3 runs to 13 residues. V trimming: 0 bases; J trimming: 8 bases; junction bases outside the gene matches: 4. The CDR3 protein is CAWSVGQAEPQHF. The DNA for the CDR3 is TGTGCCTGGAGTGTAGGACAGGCGGAGCCCCAGCATTTT.